These 17 T cell receptor beta chains originate from one sample sequenced in a study of human T cells and chemical hapten exposure. As to time point: patch test 3, about 24 weeks after DPC sensitization. Treatment in this sample: therapeutic diphenylcyclopropenone sensitization with weekly scalp DPC. TCRdb redid the calling of the RACE reads with MiXCR, one entry per CDR3 protein. The sample contains 90,000 to 110,000 distinct CDR3 sequences, under 35% of which appear only once. This sample comprised whole blood, obtained in connection with sensitization to the hapten diphenylcyclopropenone (DPC). Receptor source: a man aged 35 to 55 with alopecia areata. Some clones in this sample may be carry-over from other donors' samples.

The rearrangement joins TRBV12-3 or TRBV12-4 to TRBJ1-1; D remains unclear. The CDR3 length is 11 residues. V was shortened by 6 bases and J by 4 bases, with 6 bases between the two germline ends. CDR3 sequence (DNA): TGTGCCAGCAGGGCGACCACTGAAGCTTTCTTT. As protein: CASRATTEAFF.

This clonotype was counted many times. The chain carries TRBV29-1 and TRBJ2-1; TRBD2 matches at 11 bases. The germline V gene has CDR1 SQVTM and CDR2 ANQGSEA. The V and J ends lost 5 bases and 10 bases, in that order; junction bases with no gene match: 10. The CDR3 runs to 14 residues. The chain's CDR3 is CSVRAQLAGDEQFF. CDR3 in DNA: TGCAGCGTTCGCGCCCAACTAGCGGGAGACGAGCAGTTCTTC.

The chain carries TRBV27 and TRBJ2-4; possibly TRBD1 for D (6 bases). The CDR3 is 16 residues long. The V gene's germline CDR1 is MNHEY and CDR2 SMNVEV (reference sequence). V gave up 4 bases and J gave up 0 bases, with 13 bases separating them. CDR3 bases: TGTGCCAGCAGTTCCGGACAGTTACTAGCCAAAAACATTCAGTACTTC. Protein sequence: CASSSGQLLAKNIQYF.

The CDR3 bases are TGCAGTGCTAATCTAGCGGCAGATACGCAGTATTTT. Protein: CSANLAADTQYF. This chain joins TRBV20-1 and TRBJ2-3; 7 positions match TRBD2. V shed 4 bases, J shed 4 bases, and the junction held 2 bases outside the gene matches. Germline V gene sequence: CDR1 DFQATT, CDR2 SNEGSKA (reference sequence). The CDR3 runs to 12 residues.

This clonotype was observed once. This chain links TRBV29-1 with TRBJ2-3; TRBD2 matches at 7 bases. CDR1 and CDR2 (germline): SQVTM, ANQGSEA. The CDR3 has 14 residues. Trimming at V came to 4 bases and at J to 6 bases, leaving 10 bases not matched to a gene. CDR3 in amino acids: CSVVGTTQRDTQYF. The CDR3 region has the DNA TGCAGCGTTGTCGGGACTACCCAGCGGGATACGCAGTATTTT.

The CDR3 region has the DNA TGTCCCCGGGTTCTAGCGGCCAAAAACATTCAGTACTTC. Amino acid sequence: CPRVLAAKNIQYF. This chain links TRBV30 with TRBJ2-4, with a tentative D call TRBD2 (6 bases). Germline lookup yields CDR1 GTSNPN and CDR2 SVGIG (reference sequence). The CDR3 loop spans 13 amino acids.

V usage is TRBV7-9 and J usage is TRBJ2-5; 13 bases line up with TRBD2. V dropped 4 bases and J dropped 3; count of bases not matched to a gene: 2. Per the germline V gene, CDR1 is SEHNR and CDR2 is FQNEAQ (reference sequence). There are 15 residues in the CDR3. CDR3: CASSWTSGSEETQYF. CDR3 sequence (DNA): TGTGCCAGCAGCTGGACTAGCGGGAGTGAAGAGACCCAGTACTTC. Looking up the rest from reference TRBV7-9 and TRBJ2-5 gives the full variable domain: DTGVSQNPRHKITKRGQNVTFRCDPISEHNRLYWYRQTLGQGPEFLTYFQNEAQLEKSRLLSDRFSAERPKGSFSTLEIQRTEQGDSAMYLCASSWTSGSEETQYFGPGTRLLVL.

This clonotype was recorded a few times. CDR3 protein: CATEGGTDTQYF. CDR3 nucleotides: TGTGCCACAGAGGGGGGGACAGATACGCAGTATTTT. This rearrangement joins TRBV24-1 to TRBJ2-3, with D perhaps TRBD2 (7 bases). V lost 10 bases and J 3 bases, leaving 10 bases between the germline ends. Germline V CDR1 and CDR2: KGHDR, SFDVKD. The CDR3 runs to 12 residues.

The chain employs TRBV5-1 and TRBJ1-1; TRBD1 agrees at 9 bases. The CDR3 length is 13 residues. Trimming at V came to 3 bases and at J to 3 bases, leaving 0 bases not matched to a gene. The V gene's germline CDR1 is SGHRS and CDR2 YFSETQ. The CDR3 DNA reads TGCGCCAGCAGCTGGGACAGGGACACTGAAGCTTTCTTT. Translation: CASSWDRDTEAFF.

This clonotype was counted only a few times. V usage is TRBV29-1 and J usage is TRBJ1-2; 10 bases align to TRBD1. J gave up 6 bases and V 4 bases, and 2 bases lay outside the gene matches. The germline V gene has CDR1 SQVTM and CDR2 ANQGSEA. The CDR3 extends over 12 amino acids. The CDR3 nucleotides read TGCAGCGTTGCTGGACAGGGGGATGGCTACACCTTC. This encodes CSVAGQGDGYTF. Based on the CDR3 plus reference TRBV29-1 and TRBJ1-2, the full variable domain is SAVISQKPSRDICQRGTSLTIQCQVDSQVTMMFWYRQQPGQSLTLIATANQGSEATYESGFVIDKFPISRPNLTFSTLTVSNMSPEDSSIYLCSVAGQGDGYTFGSGTRLTVV.

The J gene is TRBJ1-1, the V gene TRBV7-6, with a weak D call TRBD1 (5 bases). Between the trimmed V and J ends, which lost 1 base and 3 bases, there was a span of 9 bases. From germline, CDR1 is SGHVS and CDR2 FNYEAQ. There are 14 residues in the CDR3. The CDR3 bases are TGTGCCAGCAGCTTAGTCGGGGGGGACACTGAAGCTTTCTTT. It specifies CASSLVGGDTEAFF.

CDR3 nucleotides: TGCGCCAGCAGCTCCGGACTGCAAAGCACAGATACGCAGTATTTT. Its translation: CASSSGLQSTDTQYF. The chain is built from TRBV5-1 and TRBJ2-3; D may be TRBD2 (5 bases). The CDR3 is 15 residues long. V lost 3 bases, J lost 0 bases, and 11 bases lay in between. Per germline, CDR1 SGHRS and CDR2 YFSETQ.

The chain employs TRBV14 and TRBJ2-5; 7 bases line up with TRBD1. The CDR3 contains 13 residues. The V and J ends lost 2 bases and 5 bases, in that order; junction bases with no gene match: 2. Germline CDR1 SGHDN, CDR2 FVKESK. CDR3 sequence (DNA): TGTGCCAGCAGCCAAAACAGGGGCGAGACCCAGTACTTC. Protein sequence: CASSQNRGETQYF. Full variable domain (remainder filled in from reference TRBV14 and TRBJ2-5): EAGVTQFPSHSVIEKGQTVTLRCDPISGHDNLYWYRRVMGKEIKFLLHFVKESKQDESGMPNNRFLAERTGGTYSTLKVQPAELEDSGVYFCASSQNRGETQYFGPGTRLLVL.

The rearrangement uses TRBV7-9 and TRBJ2-4; D possibly corresponds to TRBD2 (6 bases). Trimming removed 4 bases at V and 1 base at J, with 11 bases between. Germline V gene sequence: CDR1 SEHNR, CDR2 FQNEAQ (reference sequence). The CDR3 consists of 15 residues. CDR3: CASSYDTSAKNIQYF. The CDR3 DNA follows: TGTGCCAGCAGCTACGACACTAGCGCCAAAAACATTCAGTACTTC.

V is TRBV12-5 and J is TRBJ1-1; D is undetermined. V lost 0 bases and J lost 3, with 14 bases in between. The CDR3 has 16 amino acids. CDR1 is LGHNT and CDR2 is FRNRAP in the germline V gene. The CDR3 is CASGLVRRAADTEAFF. DNA of the CDR3: TGTGCTAGTGGTTTGGTCCGAAGAGCCGCGGACACTGAAGCTTTCTTT.

The chain couples TRBV5-1 to TRBJ2-6; D not resolved. Germline lookup yields CDR1 SGHRS and CDR2 YFSETQ. With 4 bases removed from V and 4 bases from J, the gap between germline ends came to 12 bases. The CDR3 is 15 amino acids. The CDR3 is CASSTTVTGANVLTF. CDR3 nucleotides: TGCGCCAGCAGCACAACAGTGACCGGGGCCAACGTCCTGACTTTC.

This chain joins TRBV11-3 and TRBJ2-1, with 8 nucleotides matching TRBD2. CDR3 length: 15 residues. Germline loops: CDR1 SGHNT, CDR2 YENEEA. With 4 bases clipped from V and 3 bases from J, the junction kept 5 bases outside the gene matches. CDR3 bases: TGTGCCAGCAGCTCCCGAAGCGGGGGCTACAATGAGCAGTTCTTC. It translates to CASSSRSGGYNEQFF.